Listed here are 2 T cell receptor beta chains from one sample, sequenced in a study of T cells in Graves' hyperthyroidism and ophthalmopathy. The investigators amplified TCR beta CDR3 regions from RNA transcripts. Initially, a first-round RT-PCR of the TCR CDR3 employed the HTBI primer set. MiXCR was run by TCRdb on the multiplex PCR reads, yielding one entry per CDR3 protein. Here the sample spans under 350,000 distinct CDR3 sequences, roughly 13% being singletons. Sequenced input: blood. These TCRs come from a woman aged 40 to 50 with Graves' hyperthyroidism.

This clonotype was seen at least ten times. The CDR3 sequence is CASSSDPDTQYF. DNA for the CDR3: TGTGCCAGCAGCTCAGACCCAGATACGCAGTATTTT. This chain joins TRBV7-9 and TRBJ2-3; the D is unclear. V lost 4 bases, J lost 4 bases, and 6 bases lay in between. The CDR3 totals 12 residues. Per germline, CDR1 SEHNR and CDR2 FQNEAQ (reference sequence). Full variable domain (missing parts from reference TRBV7-9 and TRBJ2-3): DTGVSQNPRHKITKRGQNVTFRCDPISEHNRLYWYRQTLGQGPEFLTYFQNEAQLEKSRLLSDRFSAERPKGSFSTLEIQRTEQGDSAMYLCASSSDPDTQYFGPGTRLTVL.

There are many counts of this clonotype. The rearrangement joins TRBV5-1 to TRBJ2-2; no firm D call. V shed 4 bases and J shed 4 bases, with 11 bases lying between them. This CDR3 has 14 residues. Germline CDR1 is SGHRS and CDR2 is YFSETQ. The CDR3 bases are TGCGCCAGCAGCCTCCCGACTCCCACCGGGGAGCTGTTTTTT. Translated: CASSLPTPTGELFF.